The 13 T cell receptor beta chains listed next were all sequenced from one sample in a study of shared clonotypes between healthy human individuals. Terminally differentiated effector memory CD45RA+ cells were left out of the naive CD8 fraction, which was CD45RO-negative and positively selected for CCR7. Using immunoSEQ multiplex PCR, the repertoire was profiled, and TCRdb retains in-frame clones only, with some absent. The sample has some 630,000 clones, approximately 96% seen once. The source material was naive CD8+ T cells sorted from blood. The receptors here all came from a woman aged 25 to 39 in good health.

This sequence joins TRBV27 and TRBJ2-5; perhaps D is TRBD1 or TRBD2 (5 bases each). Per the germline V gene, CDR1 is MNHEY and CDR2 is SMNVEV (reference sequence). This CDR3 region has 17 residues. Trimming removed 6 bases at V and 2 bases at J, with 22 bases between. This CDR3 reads CASSPTGAPKGQETQYF. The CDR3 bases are TGTGCCAGCAGCCCAACCGGGGCCCCAAAAGGACAAGAGACCCAGTACTTC.

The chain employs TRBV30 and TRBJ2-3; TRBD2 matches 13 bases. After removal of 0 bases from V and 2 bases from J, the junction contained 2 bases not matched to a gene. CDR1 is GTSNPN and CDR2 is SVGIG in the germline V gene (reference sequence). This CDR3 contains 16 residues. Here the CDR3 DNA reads TGTGCCTGGAGTGTAGGACTAGCGGGAGCCACAGATACGCAGTATTTT. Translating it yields CAWSVGLAGATDTQYF.

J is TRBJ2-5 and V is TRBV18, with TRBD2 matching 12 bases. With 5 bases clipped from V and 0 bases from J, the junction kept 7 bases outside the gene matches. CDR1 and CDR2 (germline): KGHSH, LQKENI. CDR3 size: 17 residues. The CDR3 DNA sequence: TGTGCCAGCTCAACCGAGGGACTAGCGGGCGACCAAGAGACCCAGTACTTC. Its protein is CASSTEGLAGDQETQYF.

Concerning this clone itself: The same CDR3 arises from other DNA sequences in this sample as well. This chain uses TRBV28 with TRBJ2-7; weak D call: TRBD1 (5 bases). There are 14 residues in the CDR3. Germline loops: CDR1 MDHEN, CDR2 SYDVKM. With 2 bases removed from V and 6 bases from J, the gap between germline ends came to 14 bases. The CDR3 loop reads CASSLRGQGREQYF. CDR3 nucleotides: TGTGCCAGCAGTTTAAGGGGCCAGGGCCGCGAGCAGTACTTC.

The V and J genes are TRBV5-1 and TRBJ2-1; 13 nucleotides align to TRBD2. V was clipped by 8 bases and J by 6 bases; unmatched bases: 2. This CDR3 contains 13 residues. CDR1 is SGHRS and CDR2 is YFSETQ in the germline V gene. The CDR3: CARRTSGSNEQFF. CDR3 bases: TGCGCCAGGCGGACTAGCGGGAGCAATGAGCAGTTCTTC. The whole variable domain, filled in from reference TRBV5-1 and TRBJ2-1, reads KAGVTQTPRYLIKTRGQQVTLSCSPISGHRSVSWYQQTPGQGLQFLFEYFSETQRNKGNFPGRFSGRQFSNSRSEMNVSTLELGDSALYLCARRTSGSNEQFFGPGTRLTVL.

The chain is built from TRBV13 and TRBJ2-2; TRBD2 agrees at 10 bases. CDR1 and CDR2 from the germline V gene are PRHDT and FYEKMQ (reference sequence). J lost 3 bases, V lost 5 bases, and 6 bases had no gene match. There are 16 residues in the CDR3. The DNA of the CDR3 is TGTGCCAGCAGCAAGCTAGCGGGAGCGTACACCGGGGAGCTGTTTTTT. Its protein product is CASSKLAGAYTGELFF.

The CDR3 DNA is TGTGCCAGCAGTGAATTCGGGCGGCACGACGAGCAGTACTTC. Translating it yields CASSEFGRHDEQYF. The chain couples TRBV2 to TRBJ2-7, with no clear D. The V end lost 2 bases, the J end lost 5 bases, and 13 bases lay between the germline ends. The CDR3 sequence is 14 residues long. Germline CDR1 reads SNHLY; CDR2 reads FYNNEI.

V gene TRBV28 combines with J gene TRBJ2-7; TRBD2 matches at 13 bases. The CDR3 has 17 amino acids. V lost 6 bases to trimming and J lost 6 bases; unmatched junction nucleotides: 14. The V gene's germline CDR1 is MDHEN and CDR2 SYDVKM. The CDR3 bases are TGTGCCAGCAGAGCCCCACTAGCGGGAGGGCCTGGGGGCGAGCAGTACTTC. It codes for CASRAPLAGGPGGEQYF.

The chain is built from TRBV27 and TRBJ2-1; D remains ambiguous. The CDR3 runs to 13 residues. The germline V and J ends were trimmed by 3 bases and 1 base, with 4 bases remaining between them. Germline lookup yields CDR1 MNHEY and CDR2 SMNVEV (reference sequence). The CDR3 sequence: CASSFTSYNEQFF. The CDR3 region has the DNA TGTGCCAGCAGTTTCACTTCCTACAATGAGCAGTTCTTC.

The CDR3 loop is CASSLSGSWTGELFF. The DNA of the CDR3 is TGTGCCAGCAGCTTGAGCGGGAGTTGGACCGGGGAGCTGTTTTTT. V is TRBV5-6 and J is TRBJ2-2; 8 bases are shared with TRBD2. The CDR3 has 15 amino acids. Germline CDR1 and CDR2: SGHDT and YYEEEE. With 1 base clipped from V and 5 bases from J, the junction kept 4 bases outside the gene matches.

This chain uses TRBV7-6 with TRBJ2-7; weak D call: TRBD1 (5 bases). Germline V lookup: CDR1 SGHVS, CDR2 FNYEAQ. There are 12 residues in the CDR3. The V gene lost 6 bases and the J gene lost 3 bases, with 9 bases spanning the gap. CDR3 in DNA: TGTGCCAGCAGTCAGGGTGGCTACGAGCAGTACTTC. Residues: CASSQGGYEQYF.

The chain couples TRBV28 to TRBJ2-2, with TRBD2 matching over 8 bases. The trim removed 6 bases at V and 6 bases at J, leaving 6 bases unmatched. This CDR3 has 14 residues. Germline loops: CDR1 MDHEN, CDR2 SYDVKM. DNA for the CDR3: TGTGCCAGCAGCCCGGGACTAGTCCCCGGGGAGCTGTTTTTT. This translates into CASSPGLVPGELFF.

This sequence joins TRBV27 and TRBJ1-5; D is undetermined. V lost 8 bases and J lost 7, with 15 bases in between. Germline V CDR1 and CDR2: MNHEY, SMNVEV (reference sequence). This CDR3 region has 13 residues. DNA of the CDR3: TGTGCCAGCCAAACTGGGCGAGGGCAGCCCCAGCATTTT. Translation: CASQTGRGQPQHF.